The clone carrying this T cell receptor beta chain has just one count. Other DNA variants within this sample encode the same CDR3. Which cohort a participant joined came from the clinical history participants gave. CDR3 size: 15 residues. From germline, CDR1 is LGHDT and CDR2 YNNKEL (reference sequence). With V trimmed by 1 base and J by 5 bases, 3 bases remained unmatched. In the original workflow: Using reference gene primer amplification, nucleated cell counts were estimated. Measured with immunoSEQ multiplex PCR; TCRdb has only the in-frame clones, and not every one. The DNA gave D and trimming, while V, J and clone size come from that table. The sample has around 250,000 clones; roughly 90% are singletons. The data are from a study of blood T cell repertoires in COVID-19. Whole-study context: T cells, B-cell-depleted T cells, or PBMCs provided the cDNA or gDNA that served as material.

The source of this sequence is a man between 40 and 49 years old who had been exposed to COVID-19. The sample taken for sequencing was PBMCs or T cells enriched from blood (not recorded which). The V call is TRBV3-1 (or the pseudogene TRBV3-2), the J call TRBJ2-3; 10 bases agree with TRBD2. This chain's CDR3 is CASSQGVAGGDTQYF. CDR3 in DNA: TGTGCCAGCAGCCAAGGGGTAGCGGGAGGAGATACGCAGTATTTT.